This passage covers 20 T cell receptor beta chains from one sample sequenced in a study of shared clonotypes between healthy human individuals (dated by TCRdb to between 2020 and 2021). The protocol used for the library was the immunoSEQ multiplex PCR assay. As stored in TCRdb, this immuneACCESS dataset retains in-frame rearrangements with V and J assigned. A fraction of the clones does not appear; measured against another copy, unresolved V genes explain less than half of the discrepancy, and the remainder lacks a known reason. The sample table records around 690,000 clones; 90% of these occur just once. The ten largest clones take up 30% to 40% of the sample. The sequencing input was memory CD8+ T cells from PBMCs. The cell subset or site label, read with the paper, signifies: CD45RO+ cells pooled with CCR7-negative TemRA cells. These TCRs come from a man younger than 30 in good health. Some clones in this sample may be carry-over from other donors' samples.

V gene TRBV28 combines with J gene TRBJ2-2; 7 nucleotides match TRBD2. CDR1 and CDR2 from the germline V gene are MDHEN and SYDVKM. The CDR3 is made up of 16 amino acids. V gave up 3 bases and J gave up 5 bases; unmatched junction bases: 9. The CDR3 sequence: CASSFPSGESTGELFF. CDR3 in DNA: TGTGCCAGCAGTTTCCCGAGCGGGGAATCGACCGGGGAGCTGTTTTTT. The full variable domain, in which reference TRBV28 and TRBJ2-2 provide the parts outside the CDR3, is DVKVTQSSRYLVKRTGEKVFLECVQDMDHENMFWYRQDPGLGLRLIYFSYDVKMKEKGDIPEGYSVSREKKERFSLILESASTNQTSMYLCASSFPSGESTGELFFGEGSRLTVL.

The chain carries TRBV7-9 and TRBJ1-5; D gene ambiguous. The germline CDR1 and CDR2 sequences are SEHNR and FQNEAQ (reference sequence). V was cut by 6 bases and J by 2 bases, with 14 bases left in between. The CDR3 sequence is 15 residues long. CDR3 nucleotides: TGTGCCAGCAGTCCCTCTGGGGAAGGCAATCAGCCCCAGCATTTT. Protein: CASSPSGEGNQPQHF.

The V gene is TRBV4-3, the J gene TRBJ2-7; possibly TRBD1 or TRBD2 for D (5 bases each). V dropped 0 bases and J dropped 3 bases, with 12 bases sitting between them. This CDR3 comprises 15 residues. The V gene's germline CDR1 is LGHNA and CDR2 YSLEER. The CDR3 DNA follows: TGCGCCAGCAGCCAAGAGGACCGGGGCGTCTACGAGCAGTACTTC. Its translation: CASSQEDRGVYEQYF.

The chain joins TRBV27 to TRBJ2-7; TRBD2 agrees at 8 bases. CDR1 is MNHEY and CDR2 is SMNVEV in the germline V gene (reference sequence). Germline trimming cut 5 bases from V and 1 base from J; bases unmatched to any gene: 4. CDR3 length equals 14 residues. Written as DNA, the CDR3 is TGTGCCAGCAGTGCCCCGGGAGGGTCCTACGAGCAGTACTTC. Translating it yields CASSAPGGSYEQYF.

This clone was counted a single time. This chain joins TRBV29-1 and TRBJ2-7, with D possibly TRBD2 on 6 matching bases. V lost 8 bases and J lost 4, with 24 bases in between. The CDR3 has 15 amino acids. Per the germline V gene, CDR1 is SQVTM and CDR2 is ANQGSEA. The CDR3 nucleotides read TGCAGCTTCGGAAACCGGGACTCAGCCATGTACGAGCAGTACTTC. Amino acid sequence: CSFGNRDSAMYEQYF.

This clone appeared once. The chain has TRBV5-4 and TRBJ1-3; D is unclear. This CDR3 spans 13 amino acids. V lost 2 bases and J lost 2, with 5 bases in between. Germline lookup yields CDR1 SGHNT and CDR2 YYREEE (reference sequence). In DNA, the CDR3 is TGTGCCAGCAGCTTTAAGGCTGGAAACACCATATATTTT. Encoded protein: CASSFKAGNTIYF. The entire variable domain, with the rest obtained from reference TRBV5-4 and TRBJ1-3, is as follows: ETGVTQSPTHLIKTRGQQVTLRCSSQSGHNTVSWYQQALGQGPQFIFQYYREEENGRGNFPPRFSGLQFPNYSSELNVNALELDDSALYLCASSFKAGNTIYFGEGSWLTVV.

This clone was detected only once. This chain links TRBV27 with TRBJ2-7, with 11 bases that match TRBD2. With 0 bases clipped from V and 3 bases from J, the junction kept 4 bases outside the gene matches. The germline V gene encodes CDR1 MNHEY and CDR2 SMNVEV (reference sequence). The CDR3 has 16 amino acids. CDR3: CASSLSLAGGDYEQYF. CDR3 sequence (DNA): TGTGCCAGCAGTTTATCTCTAGCGGGAGGAGACTACGAGCAGTACTTC.

The V call is TRBV7-9, the J call TRBJ2-7; 7 bases are shared with TRBD1. The CDR3 contains 19 residues. Germline CDR1 SEHNR, CDR2 FQNEAQ (reference sequence). V lost 5 bases and J lost 1; bases outside the gene matches: 20. CDR3 sequence reads: CASSSVRDRKAVRSYEQYF. CDR3 coding DNA: TGTGCCAGCAGCAGCGTTCGGGACAGAAAAGCGGTACGATCCTACGAGCAGTACTTC.

This clone was seen a single time. The V gene is TRBV9, the J gene TRBJ2-1; TRBD1 matches 10 bases. With V trimmed by 3 bases and J by 3 bases, 3 bases remained unmatched. The CDR3 is made up of 15 amino acids. CDR1 and CDR2 (germline): SGDLS, YYNGEE. The DNA for the CDR3 is TGTGCCAGCAGCGGCTGGACAGGGGGCTACAATGAGCAGTTCTTC. Encoded protein: CASSGWTGGYNEQFF.

The CDR3 DNA reads TGTGCCAGCAGCCCCCAGCGGAACTACGAGCAGTACTTC. Encoded protein: CASSPQRNYEQYF. The chain has TRBV6-5 and TRBJ2-7; weak D call: TRBD2 (5 bases). CDR3 length equals 13 residues. Germline CDR1 is MNHEY and CDR2 is SVGAGI. V dropped 6 bases and J dropped 3 bases, with 12 bases sitting between them.

V is TRBV7-3 and J is TRBJ2-3; D ambiguous. The CDR3 has 14 residues. Trimming took 0 bases from V and 3 from J, leaving 7 bases between them. Germline V gives CDR1 SGHTA, CDR2 FQGTGA. The CDR3 nucleotides read TGTGCCAGCAGCTTAACGTCCCGGACAGATACGCAGTATTTT. It encodes CASSLTSRTDTQYF.

CDR3 sequence reads: CATSRIPGQGKRTDTQYF. CDR3 DNA: TGTGCCACCAGCAGGATACCGGGACAGGGGAAGCGCACAGATACGCAGTATTTT. J is TRBJ2-3 and V is TRBV15; 10 bases are a match to TRBD1. Germline lookup yields CDR1 LNHNV and CDR2 YYDKDF (reference sequence). This CDR3 has 18 residues. J lost 1 base, V lost 3 bases, and 10 bases had no gene match.

This chain connects TRBV30 to TRBJ2-1; 7 bases match TRBD2. The J segment lost 2 bases and the V segment lost 8 bases, leaving 12 bases of the junction unmatched. The CDR3 spans 15 residues. Looked up from germline, CDR1 is GTSNPN and CDR2 is SVGIG (reference sequence). The CDR3: CARQGRERTYNEQFF. DNA for the CDR3: TGTGCCCGTCAAGGGCGGGAGAGGACCTACAATGAGCAGTTCTTC.

CDR3 sequence (DNA): TGTGCCAGCAGTGAATATCTAGGACTAGCGGTAAACAATGAGCAGTTCTTC. Protein: CASSEYLGLAVNNEQFF. The chain combines TRBV6-1 with TRBJ2-1; 10 bases are shared with TRBD2. Germline CDR1 reads MNHNS; CDR2 reads SASEGT. The CDR3 consists of 17 residues. V lost 2 bases and J lost 5; bases outside the gene matches: 9.

The rearrangement joins TRBV7-8 to TRBJ2-5, with 8 nucleotides matching TRBD2. V lost 5 bases to trimming and J lost 7 bases; unmatched junction nucleotides: 12. There are 15 residues in the CDR3. The germline V gene encodes CDR1 SGHVS and CDR2 FQNEAQ. This chain's CDR3 is CASSPGTSGDGTQYF. Written as DNA, the CDR3 is TGTGCCAGCAGCCCCGGGACTAGTGGTGATGGGACCCAGTACTTC.

This clone was found once. The chain joins TRBV10-2 to TRBJ1-1, with D unresolved. The CDR3 covers 11 residues. The V end was cut by 11 bases, the J end by 5 bases, with 12 bases between. Germline V gene data show CDR1 as WSHSY and CDR2 as SAAADI. CDR3 loop: CALLGGTEAFF. In DNA, the CDR3 is TGCGCCCTTCTGGGCGGGACTGAAGCTTTCTTT.

This clone was counted once. The V and J genes are TRBV7-9 and TRBJ1-2; D uncertain. The ends were cut back, 5 bases at V and 3 bases at J, with 16 bases in the middle. This CDR3 region has 15 residues. Germline CDR1 reads SEHNR; CDR2 reads FQNEAQ (reference sequence). CDR3 coding DNA: TGTGCCAGCAGCCCCCTCGAGGGAATCTACTATGGCTACACCTTC. This encodes CASSPLEGIYYGYTF.

The rearrangement uses TRBV7-8 and TRBJ2-2; 8 nucleotides agree with TRBD1. The CDR3 contains 17 residues. Germline V CDR1 and CDR2: SGHVS, FQNEAQ. J lost 3 bases, V lost 8 bases, and 14 bases had no gene match. In nucleotides, the CDR3 is TGTGCCAGCGACCCAAACCCAGGGGGCGCGTACACCGGGGAGCTGTTTTTT. This codes for CASDPNPGGAYTGELFF.

This chain links TRBV14 with TRBJ2-1; the match to TRBD2 covers 7 bases. The V and J ends lost 0 bases and 4 bases, in that order; junction bases with no gene match: 12. Germline values: CDR1 SGHDN, CDR2 FVKESK. The CDR3 runs 18 residues. The CDR3 DNA sequence: TGTGCCAGCAGCCAAGACCGCTCCCTAGCGGCACCTTACAATGAGCAGTTCTTC. Its protein is CASSQDRSLAAPYNEQFF.

This clone was observed a few times. The V call is TRBV27, the J call TRBJ2-7; D may be TRBD1 or TRBD2 (6 bases each). Trimming took 5 bases from V and 2 from J, leaving 13 bases between them. This CDR3 has 14 amino acids. Looked up from germline, CDR1 is MNHEY and CDR2 is SMNVEV (reference sequence). CDR3 sequence: CASSERRGAYEQYF. CDR3 in DNA: TGTGCCAGCAGTGAGAGAAGGGGGGCCTACGAGCAGTACTTC.